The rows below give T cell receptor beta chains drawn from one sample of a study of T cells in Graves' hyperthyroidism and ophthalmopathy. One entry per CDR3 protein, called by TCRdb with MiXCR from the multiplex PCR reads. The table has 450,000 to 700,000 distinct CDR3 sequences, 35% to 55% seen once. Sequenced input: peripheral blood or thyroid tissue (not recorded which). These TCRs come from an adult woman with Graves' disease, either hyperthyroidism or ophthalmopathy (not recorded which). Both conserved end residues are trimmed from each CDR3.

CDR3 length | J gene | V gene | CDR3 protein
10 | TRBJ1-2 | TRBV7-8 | ASSHRMYGYT
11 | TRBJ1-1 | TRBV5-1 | ASSLVTNTEAF
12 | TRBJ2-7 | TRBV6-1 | ASSERKGAYEQY
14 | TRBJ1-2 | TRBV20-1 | SARRTGEVLGYGYT
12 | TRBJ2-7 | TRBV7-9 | TSSRVWSSYEQY
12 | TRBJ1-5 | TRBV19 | ASRGTRNNQPQH
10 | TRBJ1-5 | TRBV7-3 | ASGTGNQPQH
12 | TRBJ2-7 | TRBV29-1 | SVVPAGVGGEQY
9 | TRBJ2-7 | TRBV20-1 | SARGEGEQY
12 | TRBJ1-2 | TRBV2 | ASRGPPTNYGYT
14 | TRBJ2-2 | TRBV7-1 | ASSARGAPNTGELF
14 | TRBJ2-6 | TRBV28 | ASSTHRSPGANVLT
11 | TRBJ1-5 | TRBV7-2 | ASTIAYQETQH
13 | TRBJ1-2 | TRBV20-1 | SARDLMTGGYGYT
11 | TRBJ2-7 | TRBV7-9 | ASSLREAYEQY
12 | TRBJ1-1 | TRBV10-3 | AISESMGNTEAF
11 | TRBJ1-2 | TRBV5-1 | ASSQQALAGYT
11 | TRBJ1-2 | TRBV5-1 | ASRGTGGGGYT
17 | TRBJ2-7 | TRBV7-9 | ASSLNRRGPGLAVYEQY
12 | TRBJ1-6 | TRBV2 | ASRSGWYNSPLH
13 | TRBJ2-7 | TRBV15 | ATSRGSGQEYEQY
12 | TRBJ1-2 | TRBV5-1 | ASSLGGVAKAYT
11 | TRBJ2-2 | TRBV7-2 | ASSLARQEELF
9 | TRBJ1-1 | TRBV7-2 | ASSPGPRIF
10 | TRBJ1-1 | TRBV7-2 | ATSDWTSIAF
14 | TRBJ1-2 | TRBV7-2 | ASSLDRDSLPYGYT
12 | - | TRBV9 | ASSVSGNTDTQY
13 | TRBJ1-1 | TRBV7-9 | ASSPTGGMNTEAF
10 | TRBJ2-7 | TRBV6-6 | ASSYGPLEQY
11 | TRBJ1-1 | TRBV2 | ASSGGQGLEAF
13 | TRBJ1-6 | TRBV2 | ASSGQGTYNSPLH
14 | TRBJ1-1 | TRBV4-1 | ASSQSPRDKNTEAF
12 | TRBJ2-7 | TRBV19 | TSSITGGAYEQY
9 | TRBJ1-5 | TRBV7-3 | ASGVGETQH
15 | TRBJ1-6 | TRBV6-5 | ASSYSGVGSYNSPLH
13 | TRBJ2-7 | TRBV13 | ASSLGGAGAYEQY
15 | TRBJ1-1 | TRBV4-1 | ASSLNQRSGVHVEAF
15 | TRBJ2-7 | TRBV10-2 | ASSESRAGGPRYEQY
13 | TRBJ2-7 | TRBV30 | AWSRGIAEVYEQY
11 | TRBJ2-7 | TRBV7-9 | ASSFERGAEQY
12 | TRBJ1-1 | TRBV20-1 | STRRPTVYTEAF
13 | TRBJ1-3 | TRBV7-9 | ASNPARVSGNTIY
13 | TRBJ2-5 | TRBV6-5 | ASSIRLAGQETQY
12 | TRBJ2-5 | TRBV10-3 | AIRGTGPQETQY
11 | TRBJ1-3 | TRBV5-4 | ASRVGAMNTIY